This passage covers 20 T cell receptor beta chains from one sample sequenced in a study of shared T cell receptors in the human thymus. Sequenced by immunoSEQ multiplex PCR; TCRdb stores in-frame clones only, minus some. Of hundreds of thousands of clones listed, around 87% were seen once; the top ten hold about 0.0094%. These same data were also listed under a study on human thymus T cells.

The sequenced sample was thymocytes. These receptors came from a boy in the first two years of life with a congenital heart defect.

This clone was seen only once. The rearrangement joins TRBV15 to TRBJ2-5, with 7 bases matching TRBD2. The CDR3 contains 15 residues. Germline trimming cut 3 bases from V and 5 bases from J; bases unmatched to any gene: 9. In germline, CDR1 is LNHNV, CDR2 YYDKDF (reference sequence). CDR3 sequence reads: CATSSEAGMGETQYF. CDR3 coding DNA: TGTGCCACCAGCAGTGAAGCGGGAATGGGGGAGACCCAGTACTTC.

The chain couples TRBV28 to TRBJ1-5; D uncertain. The CDR3 has 14 residues. Germline V CDR1 and CDR2: MDHEN, SYDVKM. V gave up 3 bases and J gave up 1 base, with 7 bases separating them. The CDR3 loop reads CASSFAISNQPQHF. The CDR3 region has the DNA TGTGCCAGCAGTTTCGCGATAAGCAATCAGCCCCAGCATTTT.

V usage is TRBV28 and J usage is TRBJ1-5; 11 nucleotides align to TRBD1. CDR1 MDHEN and CDR2 SYDVKM come from the germline V gene. The V segment lost 6 bases and the J segment 1 base; nucleotides outside the gene matches: 5. There are 16 residues in the CDR3. This CDR3 reads CASSPGTGGSNQPQHF. The CDR3 coding sequence is TGTGCCAGCAGCCCCGGGACAGGGGGAAGCAATCAGCCCCAGCATTTT. The complete variable domain, with remaining parts taken from reference TRBV28 and TRBJ1-5, reads DVKVTQSSRYLVKRTGEKVFLECVQDMDHENMFWYRQDPGLGLRLIYFSYDVKMKEKGDIPEGYSVSREKKERFSLILESASTNQTSMYLCASSPGTGGSNQPQHFGDGTRLSIL.

V and J are TRBV19 and TRBJ2-5; D is perhaps TRBD2 (6 bases). Between the trimmed V and J ends, which lost 3 bases and 3 bases, there was a span of 11 bases. The CDR3 sequence is 14 residues long. Germline V gene sequence: CDR1 LNHDA, CDR2 SQIVND (reference sequence). CDR3 nucleotides: TGTGCCAGTAGTATGTCTACGGGAGAAGAGACCCAGTACTTC. Translation gives CASSMSTGEETQYF.

V is TRBV2 and J is TRBJ2-5, with 7 bases aligning to TRBD2. CDR1 is SNHLY, CDR2 FYNNEI, per germline. CDR3 length equals 12 residues. The J segment lost 0 bases and the V segment lost 10 bases, leaving 2 bases of the junction unmatched. CDR3 sequence (DNA): TGTGCCACCGGGACTAACCAAGAGACCCAGTACTTC. Translation gives CATGTNQETQYF.

The chain has TRBV2 and TRBJ1-4, with D possibly being TRBD1 (5 bases). CDR1 and CDR2 from the germline V gene are SNHLY and FYNNEI. V lost 6 bases to trimming and J lost 8 bases, with 22 bases between them. The CDR3 sequence is 16 residues long. The chain's CDR3 is CASRTTADSREEKLFF. In nucleotides, the CDR3 is TGTGCCAGCAGGACGACCGCCGACAGCCGAGAGGAAAAACTGTTTTTT.

This chain connects TRBV27 to TRBJ1-1; no clear D. In germline, CDR1 is MNHEY, CDR2 SMNVEV (reference sequence). Trimming removed 9 bases at V and 1 base at J, with 18 bases between. CDR3 length equals 15 residues. The CDR3 sequence: CASYRVGSPNTEAFF. DNA for the CDR3: TGTGCCAGTTATCGAGTCGGTTCCCCGAACACTGAAGCTTTCTTT.

V is TRBV7-3 and J is TRBJ2-7; 10 bases align to TRBD1. CDR3 length: 13 residues. CDR1 and CDR2 (germline): SGHTA, FQGTGA. V dropped 5 bases and J dropped 5; count of bases not matched to a gene: 3. The CDR3 DNA reads TGTGCCAGCAGCCGGGACAGGGGCCACGAGCAGTACTTC. This encodes CASSRDRGHEQYF.

The rearrangement uses TRBV28 and TRBJ2-1, with 7 bases identical to TRBD1. The germline CDR1 and CDR2 sequences are MDHEN and SYDVKM. The CDR3 contains 15 residues. Trimming cost V 6 bases and J 0 bases; bases outside gene matches: 5. The CDR3 here is CASSLGQSSYNEQFF. The CDR3 DNA is TGTGCCAGCAGCTTGGGACAGAGCTCCTACAATGAGCAGTTCTTC.

This chain links TRBV4-3 with TRBJ2-5; D possibly corresponds to TRBD2 (6 bases). Between the trimmed V and J ends, which lost 1 base and 3 bases, there was a span of 9 bases. This CDR3 contains 14 residues. The germline V gene has CDR1 LGHNA and CDR2 YSLEER. The CDR3 loop reads CASSQVGEEETQYF. The DNA of the CDR3 is TGCGCCAGCAGCCAAGTTGGGGAGGAAGAGACCCAGTACTTC.

The chain recombines TRBV19 with TRBJ2-4, with TRBD2 as a possible D gene (6 bases). CDR3 length equals 14 residues. The germline CDR1 and CDR2 sequences are LNHDA and SQIVND (reference sequence). With 9 bases removed from V and 0 bases from J, the gap between germline ends came to 12 bases. The CDR3: CASGDSLAKNIQYF. The CDR3 DNA is TGTGCCAGCGGGGACTCACTAGCCAAAAACATTCAGTACTTC.

This sequence joins TRBV11-2 and TRBJ2-1; no firm D call. Trimming removed 0 bases at V and 3 bases at J, with 3 bases between. The CDR3 sequence is 13 residues long. Germline V lookup: CDR1 SGHAT, CDR2 FQNNGV. The CDR3 DNA reads TGTGCCAGCAGCTTAGATCTCTACAATGAGCAGTTCTTC. Its translation: CASSLDLYNEQFF.

The CDR3 is CASSPTSSNSYEQYF. In DNA form, the CDR3 reads TGTGCCAGCAGCCCGACTAGCTCCAACTCCTACGAGCAGTACTTC. This chain links TRBV7-8 with TRBJ2-7; 7 bases match TRBD2. V lost 5 bases, J lost 0 bases, and 7 bases stayed unmatched. Germline V gene sequence: CDR1 SGHVS, CDR2 FQNEAQ. CDR3 size: 15 residues.

In its sample, this clone was seen a few times. The rearrangement uses TRBV19 and TRBJ1-1; possible D gene TRBD1, 5 bases. V was pared by 6 bases and J by 3 bases, with 14 bases between. The CDR3 is 14 amino acids. The germline V gene encodes CDR1 LNHDA and CDR2 SQIVND (reference sequence). CDR3 region: CASRSAGEDTEAFF. The CDR3 DNA is TGTGCCAGTAGGTCGGCGGGGGAGGACACTGAAGCTTTCTTT.

This chain links TRBV25-1 with TRBJ2-3; 7 bases match TRBD2. The germline gives CDR1 MGHDK, CDR2 SYGVNS. This CDR3 region has 16 residues. The ends lost 3 bases at V and 1 base at J; junction bases unmatched: 7. CDR3 sequence (DNA): TGTGCCAGCAGTGATATTGGACTAGGGGGCACAGATACGCAGTATTTT. It codes for CASSDIGLGGTDTQYF.

The chain employs TRBV9 and TRBJ2-5; 8 bases are a match to TRBD2. This CDR3 comprises 17 residues. The germline V gene has CDR1 SGDLS and CDR2 YYNGEE. With 5 bases clipped from V and 4 bases from J, the junction kept 16 bases outside the gene matches. CDR3 DNA: TGTGCCAGCAGACTAGGACTAGCTCTCAGAGGCGGAGAGACCCAGTACTTC. Amino acid sequence: CASRLGLALRGGETQYF.

The chain joins TRBV18 to TRBJ2-3; TRBD1 matches 8 bases. The CDR3 has 18 residues. Unmatched junction bases numbered 10, after V lost 0 bases and J lost 2 bases. Germline V CDR1 and CDR2: KGHSH, LQKENI. In DNA, the CDR3 is TGTGCCAGCTCACCACCGGTAGAACAGGGGGGCACCACAGATACGCAGTATTTT. The encoded protein is CASSPPVEQGGTTDTQYF.

The chain has TRBV10-3 and TRBJ1-6, with unresolved D. The germline V and J ends were trimmed by 5 bases and 8 bases, with 10 bases remaining between them. The CDR3 length is 13 residues. Germline V gene lookup returns CDR1 ENHRY and CDR2 SYGVKD. The CDR3 is CAISSGVYSPLHF. CDR3 DNA sequence: TGTGCCATCAGTTCCGGGGTCTATTCACCCCTCCACTTT.

V gene TRBV10-2 combines with J gene TRBJ1-1, with TRBD1 identical over 9 bases. The CDR3 has 14 amino acids. CDR1 is WSHSY, CDR2 SAAADI, per germline. V shed 5 bases and J 1 base; nucleotides not matched to a gene: 2. The CDR3 DNA follows: TGCGCCAGCAGTAGGGACAGGGAGAACACTGAAGCTTTCTTT. Amino acids: CASSRDRENTEAFF.

The chain has TRBV5-1 and TRBJ2-1, with 9 nucleotides matching TRBD2. Germline values: CDR1 SGHRS, CDR2 YFSETQ. This CDR3 comprises 16 residues. After removal of 4 bases from V and 3 bases from J, the junction contained 8 bases not matched to a gene. CDR3 loop: CASSTREGHFYNEQFF. CDR3 sequence (DNA): TGCGCCAGCAGCACGCGGGAGGGCCATTTCTACAATGAGCAGTTCTTC.